A single sample gave rise to the 9 T cell receptor beta chains below, sequenced in a study of T cells in Graves' hyperthyroidism and ophthalmopathy (dated by TCRdb to about 2019). The library was built by means of multiplex PCR. Sequencing used an Illumina HiSeq 2000. The TCR beta CDR3 regions were amplified from RNA transcripts. The first round of RT-PCR for the TCR CDR3 was performed with the HTBI primer set and the Qiagen OneStep RT-PCR kit. TCRdb's own reprocessing of the public reads used fastp at Q25 and MiXCR and kept productive beta chains. Every CDR3 protein is listed once, alongside the most common genes and DNA of its rows. Recorded for this sample are a few hundred thousand distinct CDR3 sequences; about a sixth of them occurred a single time. The ten largest clones add up to roughly 7.3% of the sample. The sequencing input was blood. The receptor source for this set is a woman under 40 with Graves' hyperthyroidism.

The chain uses TRBV7-2 and TRBJ1-4, with TRBD1 as a possible D gene (5 bases). Germline V gives CDR1 SGHTA, CDR2 FQGNSA. Trimming shortened V by 3 bases and J by 7 bases, and 12 bases separated the two germline ends. The length of the CDR3 is 14 residues. The CDR3 here is CASSFFRESEKLFF. The DNA of the CDR3 is TGTGCCAGCAGCTTCTTCAGGGAGAGTGAAAAACTGTTTTTT.

This clonotype was counted many times. The chain uses TRBV30 and TRBJ2-7; 10 positions match TRBD2. The CDR3 runs to 15 residues. Germline values: CDR1 GTSNPN, CDR2 SVGIG (reference sequence). V shed 3 bases, J shed 5 bases, and the junction held 10 bases outside the gene matches. The CDR3 sequence: CAWSRGASGSNEQYF. DNA for the CDR3: TGTGCCTGGAGCAGGGGGGCTAGCGGGAGCAACGAGCAGTACTTC. Filled out from reference TRBV30 and TRBJ2-7, the complete variable domain reads SQTIHQWPATLVQPVGSPLSLECTVEGTSNPNLYWYRQAAGRGLQLLFYSVGIGQISSEVPQNLSASRPQDRQFILSSKKLLLSDSGFYLCAWSRGASGSNEQYFGPGTRLTVT.

This clonotype has ten or more counts. The J gene is TRBJ2-7, the V gene TRBV20-1, with 8 bases fitting TRBD2. Germline V gene sequence: CDR1 DFQATT, CDR2 SNEGSKA (reference sequence). There are 13 residues in the CDR3. V was clipped by 3 bases and J by 6 bases; unmatched bases: 7. The CDR3 region has the DNA TGCAGTGCTAGTTCAGCGGGAGTTTTCGAGCAGTACTTC. This gives the protein CSASSAGVFEQYF.

This clonotype showed up many times. The chain joins TRBV2 to TRBJ2-3; 7 bases match TRBD2. This CDR3 region has 16 residues. Unmatched junction bases numbered 9, after V lost 4 bases and J lost 2 bases. Germline lookup yields CDR1 SNHLY and CDR2 FYNNEI. DNA for the CDR3: TGTGCCAGCAGTGTCAGGCTAGCGGATTACACAGATACGCAGTATTTT. Translating it yields CASSVRLADYTDTQYF.

As concerns this clonotype: Sequence at one end of the junction differs from germline and may be a read error. The chain combines TRBV9 with TRBJ2-3; D might be TRBD2 (5 bases). Germline-derived CDR1 and CDR2 are SGDLS and YYNGEE. CDR3 length: 15 residues. The CDR3 here is CASSVYEGVVDAQYF. CDR3 nucleotides: TGTGCCAGCAGCGTATACGAGGGAGTCGTAGATGCGCAGTATTTT. Full variable domain (remainder filled in from reference TRBV9 and TRBJ2-3): DSGVTQTPKHLITATGQRVTLRCSPRSGDLSVYWYQQSLDQGLQFLIQYYNGEERAKGNILERFSAQQFPDLHSELNLSSLELGDSALYFCASSVYEGVVDAQYFGPGTRLTVL.

This clonotype occurred many times. The chain joins TRBV3-1 to TRBJ2-1, with 11 positions matching TRBD2. The germline gives CDR1 LGHDT, CDR2 YNNKEL (reference sequence). The CDR3 loop spans 19 amino acids. With 2 bases clipped from V and 0 bases from J, the junction kept 9 bases outside the gene matches. The CDR3 DNA reads as TGTGCCAGCAGCCAATCCACCTGGACTAGCGGGTCCTCCTACAATGAGCAGTTCTTC. It is translated as CASSQSTWTSGSSYNEQFF.

In this sample, this clonotype turned up many times. The rearrangement joins TRBV27 to TRBJ1-2, with D perhaps matching TRBD1 (6 bases). The V gene lost 8 bases and the J gene lost 1 base, with 14 bases spanning the gap. The CDR3 length is 14 residues. CDR1 and CDR2 from the germline V gene are MNHEY and SMNVEV (reference sequence). The DNA of the CDR3 is TGTGCCAGCCTTGGGGAGGGGGATAACTATGGCTACACCTTC. Translation gives CASLGEGDNYGYTF.

Concerning this clonotype itself: This may stem from a read error, because a much larger clone lies one nucleotide away. CDR3 sequence (DNA): TGTGCCCGGAGTGTAGGAGCAGGGACCTACGAGCAGTACTTC. It specifies CARSVGAGTYEQYF. The rearrangement links TRBV30 to TRBJ2-7, with D possibly being TRBD1 (5 bases). Germline V gene lookup returns CDR1 GTSNPN and CDR2 SVGIG (reference sequence). The CDR3 covers 14 residues.

This clonotype has ten or more counts. V usage is TRBV20-1 and J usage is TRBJ2-3; D remains unclear. CDR1 is DFQATT, CDR2 SNEGSKA, per germline (reference sequence). The CDR3 consists of 13 residues. Trimming left V 0 bases short and J 2 bases short, with 6 bases between. CDR3 nucleotides: TGCAGTGCTAGAGAATCAAACACAGATACGCAGTATTTT. Translating gives CSARESNTDTQYF.